The 20 T cell receptor beta chains in this list originate from one sample, sequenced in a study of T-cell memory formation after mild COVID-19. TCRdb processed the 5' RACE reads anew with MiXCR; each CDR3 protein has one entry. The sample comprises 550,000 to 700,000 distinct CDR3 sequences, approximately 19% of which are singletons, and about 11% rests with the top ten. Sequenced input: PBMCs or a T cell subset sorted from them (not recorded which). The source is an adult woman who had mild COVID-19 (a few samples of this study predate the infection). Cell type and time point are not known.

There are a few counts of this clonotype. This chain joins TRBV3-1 and TRBJ2-7; D might be TRBD2 (7 bases). Germline CDR1 is LGHDT and CDR2 is YNNKEL (reference sequence). Deletions cut 0 bases from V and 0 bases from J, with 12 bases between. The CDR3 is 16 amino acids. CDR3 sequence reads: CASSQDAGALSYEQYF. The CDR3 DNA sequence: TGTGCCAGCAGCCAAGATGCGGGGGCCCTCTCCTACGAGCAGTACTTC.

This clonotype was counted a single time. A single base separates this from a much larger clone, so it may be a read error. The chain has TRBV7-9 and TRBJ2-7; 8 nucleotides match TRBD2. There are 14 residues in the CDR3. Germline V lookup: CDR1 SEHNR, CDR2 FQNEAQ (reference sequence). DNA for the CDR3: TGTGCCAGCGCTCCAGCGGGAGCCAACTACGAGCCGTACTTC. Its translation is CASAPAGANYEPYF.

The V call is TRBV29-1, the J call TRBJ1-2; TRBD1 might be the D (5 bases). The V and J ends lost 7 bases and 6 bases respectively, with 18 bases between them. The germline V gene encodes CDR1 SQVTM and CDR2 ANQGSEA. There are 13 residues in the CDR3. This chain's CDR3 is CSALAPGMHGYTF. CDR3 nucleotides: TGCAGCGCACTCGCTCCAGGGATGCATGGCTACACCTTC.

This clonotype was detected a few times. The rearrangement joins TRBV10-3 to TRBJ1-2; the D gene is possibly TRBD1 (5 bases). Germline V gene sequence: CDR1 ENHRY, CDR2 SYGVKD. The germline V and J ends were trimmed by 10 bases and 1 base, with 10 bases remaining between them. This CDR3 region has 12 residues. The CDR3 DNA is TGTGCCACCGCAGACAGTAACTATGGCTACACCTTC. Translation: CATADSNYGYTF.

The J gene is TRBJ1-1, the V gene TRBV7-3; the D is unclear. This CDR3 is 15 amino acids long. CDR1 SGHTA and CDR2 FQGTGA come from the germline V gene. V was cut by 5 bases and J by 1 base, with 14 bases left in between. The chain's CDR3 is CASSLSSGQNTEAFF. The CDR3 DNA reads as TGTGCCAGCAGCCTATCATCCGGGCAGAACACTGAAGCTTTCTTT.

This clonotype came up a few times. The chain has TRBV5-1 and TRBJ2-3, with D possibly TRBD1 on 5 matching bases. Germline CDR1 is SGHRS and CDR2 is YFSETQ. The CDR3 is made up of 15 amino acids. V gave up 4 bases and J gave up 4 bases, with 16 bases separating them. The CDR3 coding sequence is TGCGCCAGCAGCACCGACAGCCGTCCCGCAGATACGCAGTATTTT. As protein: CASSTDSRPADTQYF.

There are a few counts of this clonotype. The genes are TRBV3-1 and TRBJ2-2; 14 bases map to TRBD2. This CDR3 spans 16 amino acids. CDR1 and CDR2 (germline): LGHDT, YNNKEL (reference sequence). V shed 4 bases and J 7 bases; nucleotides not matched to a gene: 5. The CDR3 nucleotides are TGTGCCAGCAGCCCAGGGACTAGCGGGAGTCTCGGGGAGCTGTTTTTT. Residues: CASSPGTSGSLGELFF. Full variable domain (outside the CDR3, taken from reference TRBV3-1 and TRBJ2-2): DTAVSQTPKYLVTQMGNDKSIKCEQNLGHDTMYWYKQDSKKFLKIMFSYNNKELIINETVPNRFSPKSPDKAHLNLHINSLELGDSAVYFCASSPGTSGSLGELFFGEGSRLTVL.

The sample holds a few counts of this clonotype. V gene TRBV4-1 combines with J gene TRBJ2-1; the D gene is possibly TRBD2 (5 bases). CDR3 length: 16 residues. V dropped 2 bases and J dropped 0 bases, with 11 bases sitting between them. Germline CDR1 reads MGHRA; CDR2 reads YSYEKL. CDR3 in amino acids: CASSQRVGSSYNEQFF. The DNA of the CDR3 is TGCGCCAGCAGCCAAAGGGTAGGGAGCTCCTACAATGAGCAGTTCTTC.

The chain combines TRBV24-1 with TRBJ1-2, with D maybe TRBD1 (6 bases). The CDR3 covers 14 residues. V gave up 3 bases and J gave up 8 bases, with 15 bases separating them. In germline, CDR1 is KGHDR, CDR2 SFDVKD. The CDR3 here is CATSDRYRVEGYTF. The CDR3 coding sequence is TGTGCCACCAGTGATCGGTACAGGGTGGAGGGCTACACCTTC.

Ten or more counts support this clonotype. The chain has TRBV4-1 and TRBJ1-4; a possible D gene is TRBD1 (5 bases). In germline, CDR1 is MGHRA, CDR2 YSYEKL. The length of the CDR3 is 16 residues. V lost 3 bases to trimming and J lost 4 bases, with 15 bases between them. The CDR3 loop reads CASSQLTGPRNEKLFF. Written as DNA, the CDR3 is TGCGCCAGCAGCCAGTTAACAGGACCCCGTAATGAAAAACTGTTTTTT.

This clonotype was observed a few times. The chain employs TRBV5-1 and TRBJ1-2, with D perhaps matching TRBD1 (5 bases). V gave up 3 bases and J gave up 0 bases, with 15 bases separating them. The CDR3 runs 16 residues. Germline CDR1 is SGHRS and CDR2 is YFSETQ. The CDR3 DNA sequence: TGCGCCAGCAGCTCCGCCGGGACTGATACTAACTATGGCTACACCTTC. Residues: CASSSAGTDTNYGYTF.

In this sample, this clonotype turned up a few times. The chain carries TRBV11-2 and TRBJ2-2; D call uncertain. Deletions cut 5 bases from V and 1 base from J, with 8 bases between. The CDR3 covers 14 residues. The germline gives CDR1 SGHAT, CDR2 FQNNGV. For the CDR3, the DNA is TGTGCCAGCAGCCCCTACAGGAACACCGGGGAGCTGTTTTTT. It specifies CASSPYRNTGELFF.

Here the CDR3 reads CASSVDGSGQPQHF. In nucleotides, the CDR3 is TGTGCCAGCAGCGTAGATGGGTCGGGGCAGCCCCAGCATTTT. This chain links TRBV9 with TRBJ1-5; D gene unclear. There are 14 residues in the CDR3. The V gene's germline CDR1 is SGDLS and CDR2 YYNGEE. V was trimmed by 0 bases and J by 7 bases, leaving 11 bases between them.

This clonotype was counted between two and nine times. This chain connects TRBV12-3 or TRBV12-4 to TRBJ2-3, with 7 bases identical to TRBD1. The CDR3 totals 19 residues. V shed 6 bases, J shed 1 base, and the junction held 19 bases outside the gene matches. The CDR3 region is CASSPALFQGQIRTDTQYF. The CDR3 nucleotides read TGTGCCAGCAGCCCCGCCCTCTTCCAGGGACAGATTCGCACAGATACGCAGTATTTT.

CDR3 coding DNA: TGTGCCAGCAGCCGATTGAGAGGAGCTAATGAGCAGTTCTTC. Its translation: CASSRLRGANEQFF. The V and J genes are TRBV3-1 and TRBJ2-1; no clear D gene. The V end lost 4 bases, the J end lost 7 bases, and 14 bases lay between the germline ends. CDR3 length: 14 residues. Germline V gene sequence: CDR1 LGHDT, CDR2 YNNKEL (reference sequence).

This chain links TRBV29-1 with TRBJ2-1; TRBD1 agrees at 7 bases. This CDR3 has 14 amino acids. Germline CDR1 reads SQVTM; CDR2 reads ANQGSEA. The CDR3 DNA is TGCAGTGGGCTCACAGGGGACCTAAACAATGAGCAGTTCTTC. Encoded protein: CSGLTGDLNNEQFF.

For this clonotype: Its ends do not fully match the called genes, so a read error is possible. CDR3 in amino acids: CASSLGQAARGIQYF. CDR3 in DNA: TGTGCTAGCAGCCTCGGGCAGGCGGCGCGGGGCATTCAGTACTTC. V gene TRBV7-7 combines with J gene TRBJ2-4, with D perhaps matching TRBD2 (6 bases). The CDR3 covers 15 residues. CDR1 SSHAT and CDR2 FNYEAQ come from the germline V gene (reference sequence).

The rearrangement links TRBV11-3 to TRBJ2-1; weak D call: TRBD2 (5 bases). Trimming stripped 0 bases from V and 1 base from J, with 13 bases between. Germline loops: CDR1 SGHNT, CDR2 YENEEA. The CDR3 spans 17 residues. Written as DNA, the CDR3 is TGTGCCAGCAGCTTAGACCGAGCGGCGGTATCCTACAATGAGCAGTTCTTC. Residues: CASSLDRAAVSYNEQFF. The full variable domain, with the rest looked up from reference TRBV11-3 and TRBJ2-1, is EAGVVQSPRYKIIEKKQPVAFWCNPISGHNTLYWYLQNLGQGPELLIRYENEEAVDDSQLPKDRFSAERLKGVDSTLKIQPAELGDSAVYLCASSLDRAAVSYNEQFFGPGTRLTVL.

This clonotype has a handful of counts. The V call is TRBV12-3 or TRBV12-4, the J call TRBJ1-1, with 7 bases lining up with TRBD1. The CDR3 is 16 residues long. V was pared by 7 bases and J by 0 bases, with 11 bases of the junction left unmatched. As DNA, the CDR3 is TGTGCCAGCATCGAGGGACAGCTTAGCTTGAACACTGAAGCTTTCTTT. This codes for CASIEGQLSLNTEAFF.

In its sample, this clonotype was seen many times. The rearrangement joins TRBV12-3 or TRBV12-4 to TRBJ2-1, with D unresolved. This CDR3 has 10 residues. V was trimmed by 8 bases and J by 5 bases, leaving 4 bases between them. The CDR3 spells CASGDNEQFF. DNA of the CDR3: TGTGCCAGCGGGGACAATGAGCAGTTCTTC.